The source of this TCR beta chain is a study of cytomegalovirus exposure and HLA in healthy donors. Overall study: Among about 179 million T cells, an earlier analysis found 120 million or so unique TCR beta sequences.

V gave up 5 bases and J gave up 1 base, with 15 bases separating them. The CDR3 has 15 residues. CDR1 is SGHNT and CDR2 is YYREEE in the germline V gene (reference sequence). 60 Vbeta and 13 Jbeta primers were used in PCR. The table came from immunoSEQ multiplex PCR; TCRdb's copy has only in-frame clones and leaves some out. This sample has roughly 100,000 clones; over 75% occur once, and the top ten carry roughly 6.2%. The V gene is TRBV5-4, the J gene TRBJ1-2; maybe TRBD1 (6 bases). This TCR came from a man aged 55 to 70 in good health and CMV-seropositive. Sample: PBMCs. For the CDR3, the DNA is TGTGCCAGCAGTCAACTGGGCAGGGGTAACTATGGCTACACCTTC. Translated, it gives CASSQLGRGNYGYTF.